This T cell receptor (beta chain) stems from a study of response to subunit inactivated influenza vaccine. Study-wide results and caveats: There was a suggestion from the authors that each seasonal influenza vaccination recruits few new T cells.

TCRdb re-derived calls from the RT-PCR reads in MiXCR, one entry per CDR3 protein. The data hold about 650,000 distinct CDR3 sequences, with about a sixth observed a single time. Germline assignment: CDR1 SQVTM and CDR2 ANQGSEA. This CDR3 comprises 14 residues. Trimming pared 3 bases from V and 2 bases from J, leaving 13 bases between. The table lists this clonotype with a few counts. Antigen specificity is unknown. The receptor comes from a man aged 50 or older who received an inactivated influenza vaccine. The input for sequencing was PBMCs from blood, taken roughly 13 days after vaccination. The gene calls are TRBV29-1 and TRBJ1-1; a weak D match, TRBD1 (6 bases). This CDR3 reads CSVDQAGDNTEAFF. The CDR3 DNA reads TGCAGCGTTGATCAGGCAGGGGATAACACTGAAGCTTTCTTT.